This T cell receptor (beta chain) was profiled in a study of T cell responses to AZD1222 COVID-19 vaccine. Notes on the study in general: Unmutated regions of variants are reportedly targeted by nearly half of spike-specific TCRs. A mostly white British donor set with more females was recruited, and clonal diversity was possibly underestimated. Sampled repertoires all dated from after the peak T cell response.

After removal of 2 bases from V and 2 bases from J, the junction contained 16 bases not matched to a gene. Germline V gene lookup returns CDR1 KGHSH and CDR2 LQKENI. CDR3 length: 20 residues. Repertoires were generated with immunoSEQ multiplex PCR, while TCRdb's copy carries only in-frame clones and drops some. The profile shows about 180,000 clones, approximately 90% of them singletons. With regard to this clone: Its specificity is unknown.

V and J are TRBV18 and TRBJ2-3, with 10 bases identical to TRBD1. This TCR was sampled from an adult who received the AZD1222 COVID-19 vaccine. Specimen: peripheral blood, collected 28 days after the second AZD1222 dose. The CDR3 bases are TGTGCCAGCTCACCAGGAGAGGGACAGGGGATAGCGGCTCTCACAGATACGCAGTATTTT. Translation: CASSPGEGQGIAALTDTQYF. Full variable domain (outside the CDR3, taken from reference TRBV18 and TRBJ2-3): NAGVMQNPRHLVRRRGQEARLRCSPMKGHSHVYWYRQLPEEGLKFMVYLQKENIIDESGMPKERFSAEFPKEGPSILRIQQVVRGDSAAYFCASSPGEGQGIAALTDTQYFGPGTRLTVL.